This T cell receptor (beta chain) is from a study of shared clonotypes between healthy human individuals. The donors, all of them Caucasian adults, lived in Nashville, Tennessee. The CDR3 length is 15 residues. CDR1 is SNHLY, CDR2 FYNNEI, per germline. V was clipped by 3 bases and J by 4 bases, with 13 bases between them. Per the authors' pipeline: ImmunoSEQ sequences covered only the junction and lacked quality scores; filtering therefore differed. Libraries were prepared by immunoSEQ multiplex PCR; TCRdb keeps only in-frame clonotypes and omits some of them. V and J calls and clone size are as listed in that table; D and trimming were resolved from the DNA. The sample has about 380,000 clones, about 96% seen once; the top ten hold around 0.32%.

The sequence was collected from a man aged 25 to 40 in good health. The chain has TRBV2 and TRBJ2-1, with unresolved D. The source material was memory CD8+ T cells sorted from blood. Documented subset: CD45RO+ cells pooled with CCR7-negative TemRA cells. CDR3 sequence reads: CASSEERYQYNEQFF. CDR3 coding DNA: TGTGCCAGCAGTGAGGAGCGCTACCAATACAATGAGCAGTTCTTC.